A single sample is the source of the 12 T cell receptor beta chains below, sequenced in a study of T cell changes during pregnancy in multiple sclerosis. TCRdb's copy holds only in-frame clones and misses some; the assay was immunoSEQ multiplex PCR. Of roughly 42,000 clones in the sample, around 90% were seen once. The sample consisted of CD4+ T cells from peripheral blood mononuclear cells, taken before pregnancy. The receptor source for this set is a female donor with multiple sclerosis, enrolled in a pregnancy study.

For the CDR3, the DNA is TGTGCCTGGAGTGTAGGTGGGACAGGGATAGGGACAGATACGCAGTATTTT. Translating gives CAWSVGGTGIGTDTQYF. The chain employs TRBV30 and TRBJ2-3, with 9 bases aligning to TRBD1. Germline CDR1 GTSNPN, CDR2 SVGIG (reference sequence). V was clipped by 0 bases and J by 3 bases; unmatched bases: 10. The CDR3 runs to 17 residues.

The genes are TRBV5-4 and TRBJ2-5; D might be TRBD1 (6 bases). The CDR3 sequence is 13 residues long. Trimming cost V 4 bases and J 5 bases, with 12 bases left between them. Germline CDR1 and CDR2: SGHNT and YYREEE (reference sequence). CDR3 protein: CASSMDSLETQYF. DNA for the CDR3: TGTGCCAGCAGCATGGACAGTCTGGAGACCCAGTACTTC.

The chain employs TRBV19 and TRBJ1-2; D perhaps matches TRBD1 (5 bases). Trimming removed 6 bases at V and 3 bases at J, with 8 bases between. The CDR3 loop spans 12 amino acids. Germline V gene lookup returns CDR1 LNHDA and CDR2 SQIVND (reference sequence). CDR3 nucleotides: TGTGCCAGTAGGACGACAGACTATGGCTACACCTTC. The encoded protein is CASRTTDYGYTF.

This chain joins TRBV5-5 and TRBJ1-1; tentatively, D is TRBD1 (5 bases). Trimming removed 4 bases at V and 1 base at J, with 11 bases between. Germline V CDR1 and CDR2: SGHKS, YYEKEE (reference sequence). The CDR3 length is 14 residues. The CDR3 nucleotides are TGTGCCAGCAGCCCAGGGTTTGGGAACACTGAAGCTTTCTTT. As protein: CASSPGFGNTEAFF.

This clone was seen a few times. This chain links TRBV27 with TRBJ1-1; 8 bases fit TRBD1. Trimming cost V 7 bases and J 0 bases; bases outside gene matches: 10. The germline gives CDR1 MNHEY, CDR2 SMNVEV (reference sequence). The CDR3 contains 16 residues. In nucleotides, the CDR3 is TGTGCCAGCAAAATCACAGGGGGTTGGGTGAACACTGAAGCTTTCTTT. This translates into CASKITGGWVNTEAFF.

This sequence joins TRBV5-4 and TRBJ2-5, with D perhaps matching TRBD2 (7 bases). The end of the DNA aligns better with TRBJ2-7, so the J call may be wrong. The CDR3 has 15 residues. Germline V gives CDR1 SGHNT, CDR2 YYREEE (reference sequence). In nucleotides, the CDR3 is TGTGCCAGCGGACTTAGGGGGGGCGGCACCTACGAGCAGTACTTC. Amino acids: CASGLRGGGTYEQYF.

The chain recombines TRBV6-1 with TRBJ1-5; TRBD1 aligns across 8 bases. Germline V CDR1 and CDR2: MNHNS, SASEGT. The CDR3 consists of 15 residues. Trimming removed 7 bases from V and 6 bases from J; junction bases left unmatched: 11. CDR3 in DNA: TGTGCCAGCAAACCAGGACAGGGTGGTGGTCAGCCCCAGCATTTT. It translates to CASKPGQGGGQPQHF.

The CDR3 loop is CASSPSTSRDFF. Here the CDR3 DNA reads TGTGCCAGCAGCCCTTCTACCTCCCGGGATTTCTTT. The chain links TRBV7-2 to TRBJ1-1; D unresolved. Germline V gene lookup returns CDR1 SGHTA and CDR2 FQGNSA. The CDR3 spans 12 residues. Trimming took 5 bases from V and 13 from J, leaving 17 bases between them.

J is TRBJ2-5 and V is TRBV19, with a tentative D call TRBD1 (5 bases). V was clipped by 6 bases and J by 3 bases, with 17 bases between them. From germline, CDR1 is LNHDA and CDR2 SQIVND (reference sequence). CDR3 size: 15 residues. The CDR3 region is CASRPGYLKEETQYF. The CDR3 nucleotides read TGTGCCAGTAGGCCAGGGTACCTCAAGGAAGAGACCCAGTACTTC.

The CDR3 loop is CSVDLGLKINEQFF. CDR3 coding DNA: TGCAGCGTTGATCTGGGACTAAAAATCAATGAGCAGTTCTTC. The rearrangement links TRBV29-1 to TRBJ2-1, with 7 bases fitting TRBD2. Germline V gives CDR1 SQVTM, CDR2 ANQGSEA. Trimming cost V 3 bases and J 6 bases; bases outside gene matches: 8. The CDR3 consists of 14 residues.

This rearrangement joins TRBV7-2 to TRBJ2-1, with 8 bases aligning to TRBD1. V gave up 1 base and J gave up 6 bases; unmatched junction bases: 5. Germline values: CDR1 SGHTA, CDR2 FQGNSA. CDR3 length: 15 amino acids. The CDR3 coding sequence is TGTGCCAGCAGCTTAGGGACAGGGAGGAGCAATGAGCAGTTCTTC. This sequence encodes CASSLGTGRSNEQFF. Using reference TRBV7-2 and TRBJ2-1 for the parts outside the CDR3, the full variable domain is GAGVSQSPSNKVTEKGKDVELRCDPISGHTALYWYRQSLGQGLEFLIYFQGNSAPDKSGLPSDRFSAERTGGSVSTLTIQRTQQEDSAVYLCASSLGTGRSNEQFFGPGTRLTVL.

The chain's CDR3 is CASGAGSTDTQYF. The CDR3 DNA is TGTGCCAGCGGGGCAGGATCCACAGATACGCAGTATTTT. The chain couples TRBV6-5 to TRBJ2-3; D may be TRBD1 (5 bases). The V end was cut by 8 bases, the J end by 2 bases, with 11 bases between. The CDR3 loop spans 13 amino acids. Germline V gene data show CDR1 as MNHEY and CDR2 as SVGAGI.